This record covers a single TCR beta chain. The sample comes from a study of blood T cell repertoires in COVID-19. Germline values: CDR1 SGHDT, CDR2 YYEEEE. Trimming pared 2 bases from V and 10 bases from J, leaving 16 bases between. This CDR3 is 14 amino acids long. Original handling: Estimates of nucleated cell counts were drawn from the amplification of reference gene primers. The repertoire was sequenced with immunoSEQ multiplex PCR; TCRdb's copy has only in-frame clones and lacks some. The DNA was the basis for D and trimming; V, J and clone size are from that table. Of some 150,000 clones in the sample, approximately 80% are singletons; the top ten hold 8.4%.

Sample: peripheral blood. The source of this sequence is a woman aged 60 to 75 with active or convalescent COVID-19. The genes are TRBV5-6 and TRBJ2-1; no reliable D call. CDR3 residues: CASSFVGVSREQFF. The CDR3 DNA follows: TGTGCCAGCAGCTTTGTGGGTGTTAGCAGAGAGCAGTTCTTC. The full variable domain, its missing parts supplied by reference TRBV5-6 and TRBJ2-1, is DAGVTQSPTHLIKTRGQQVTLRCSPKSGHDTVSWYQQALGQGPQFIFQYYEEEERQRGNFPDRFSGHQFPNYSSELNVNALLLGDSALYLCASSFVGVSREQFFGPGTRLTVL.